The text below deals with one TCR beta chain. Its antigen is unknown. This specimen comes from a study of shared clonotypes between healthy human individuals. Study as a whole: Each donor's CD8 memory used one plate, CD8 naive two, each CD4 subset three.

Study outcomes and limitations: Larger estimated richness was generally seen in naive subsets than in memory subsets.

Germline CDR1 is SGHAT and CDR2 is FQNNGV. This CDR3 region has 13 residues. Deletions cut 1 base from V and 6 bases from J, with 6 bases between. CD8 cells regarded as naive lacked CD45RO, were positively chosen for CCR7, and omitted terminally differentiated effector memory CD45RA+ cells. The study enrolled healthy HIV-negative adults without recent acute infections or vaccinations as donors. In the authors' workflow: Filtering differed for immunoSEQ, which gave only junction sequences without quality scores. Sequencing used immunoSEQ multiplex PCR; TCRdb keeps in-frame clones, though not all of them. The V and J calls and clone size come from that table; D and trimming were worked out from the DNA. The table includes under 700,000 clones, approximately 95% detected once.

The sequence came from a woman in her twenties or thirties in good health. The sequencing sample was made of naive CD8+ T cells sorted from blood. This chain connects TRBV11-2 to TRBJ2-2; D call uncertain. The CDR3 region is CASSLGVPGELFF. In DNA form, the CDR3 reads TGTGCCAGCAGCTTAGGAGTGCCCGGGGAGCTGTTTTTT.